Each of the 19 T cell receptor beta chains below was sequenced from the same sample in a study of cytomegalovirus exposure and HLA in healthy donors. PCR used 60 Vbeta primers and 13 Jbeta primers. Only in-frame clones appear in the TCRdb table, and some are missing; sequencing was by immunoSEQ multiplex PCR. The sample table sets out approximately 120,000 clones. The material sequenced was PBMCs. These receptor sequences come from a man aged 30 to 39 in good health and CMV-seronegative.

V gene TRBV7-8 combines with J gene TRBJ2-1; 12 bases align to TRBD2. Looked up from germline, CDR1 is SGHVS and CDR2 is FQNEAQ. Trimming at V came to 1 base and at J to 8 bases, leaving 9 bases not matched to a gene. This CDR3 has 17 amino acids. The CDR3 loop is CASSLEVLAGGRYEQFF. In nucleotides, the CDR3 is TGTGCCAGCAGCTTAGAGGTCCTAGCGGGAGGGCGGTATGAGCAGTTCTTC.

The gene calls are TRBV4-3 and TRBJ2-2; unclear D gene. V lost 1 base and J 6 bases, leaving 15 bases between the germline ends. Per the germline V gene, CDR1 is LGHNA and CDR2 is YSLEER. The CDR3 spans 16 residues. CDR3 sequence: CASSQAAHPAAGELFF. The CDR3 region has the DNA TGCGCCAGCAGCCAAGCTGCCCACCCGGCGGCCGGGGAGCTGTTTTTT.

The chain joins TRBV7-9 to TRBJ2-3; D call uncertain. Germline V gene sequence: CDR1 SEHNR, CDR2 FQNEAQ (reference sequence). The CDR3 extends over 11 amino acids. V gave up 5 bases and J gave up 6 bases, with 6 bases separating them. The DNA for the CDR3 is TGTGCCAGCAGCCCCCTGGATACGCAGTATTTT. This gives the protein CASSPLDTQYF. The full variable domain, completed using reference TRBV7-9 and TRBJ2-3, is DTGVSQNPRHKITKRGQNVTFRCDPISEHNRLYWYRQTLGQGPEFLTYFQNEAQLEKSRLLSDRFSAERPKGSFSTLEIQRTEQGDSAMYLCASSPLDTQYFGPGTRLTVL.

This chain uses TRBV5-5 with TRBJ2-7, with D perhaps TRBD1 (5 bases). The ends were cut back, 4 bases at V and 5 bases at J, with 10 bases in the middle. The length of the CDR3 is 12 residues. Germline V gene sequence: CDR1 SGHKS, CDR2 YYEKEE (reference sequence). The CDR3 nucleotides read TGTGCCAGCAGCCCACAGGTAGACGAGCAGTACTTC. Translated, it gives CASSPQVDEQYF.

This chain connects TRBV2 to TRBJ1-5, with D possibly being TRBD1 (6 bases). CDR1 and CDR2 (germline): SNHLY, FYNNEI. V dropped 3 bases and J dropped 5 bases, with 11 bases sitting between them. CDR3 length equals 14 residues. This CDR3 reads CASSDGGRYQPQHF. CDR3 DNA: TGTGCCAGCAGTGATGGGGGCAGGTATCAGCCCCAGCATTTT.

V gene TRBV6-6 combines with J gene TRBJ2-3; 8 bases map to TRBD2. CDR1 is MNHNY, CDR2 SVGAGI, per germline (reference sequence). V was pared by 5 bases and J by 6 bases, with 13 bases of the junction left unmatched. The CDR3 consists of 16 residues. The CDR3 DNA is TGTGCCAGCAGTAAAGGAAGCGGGAGATTGATGGATACGCAGTATTTT. Translating gives CASSKGSGRLMDTQYF.

The chain is built from TRBV2 and TRBJ2-7; D possibly corresponds to TRBD1 (5 bases). Germline V gene lookup returns CDR1 SNHLY and CDR2 FYNNEI. Between the trimmed V and J ends, which lost 3 bases and 5 bases, there was a span of 14 bases. The length of the CDR3 is 14 residues. In DNA, the CDR3 is TGTGCCAGCAGTGAGGTGGTGCAGGGCAACGAGCAGTACTTC. Translation gives CASSEVVQGNEQYF.

V is TRBV4-3 and J is TRBJ2-3; D might be TRBD1 (5 bases). Germline loops: CDR1 LGHNA, CDR2 YSLEER. This CDR3 is 16 amino acids long. Trimming left V 0 bases short and J 6 bases short, with 16 bases between. The CDR3 protein is CASSQERVGPGDTQYF. The CDR3 DNA is TGCGCCAGCAGCCAAGAAAGGGTGGGTCCAGGGGATACGCAGTATTTT.

The J gene is TRBJ1-1, the V gene TRBV4-3; 9 nucleotides line up with TRBD1. Germline trimming cut 4 bases from V and 6 bases from J; bases unmatched to any gene: 6. Germline V lookup: CDR1 LGHNA, CDR2 YSLEER. This CDR3 has 14 residues. CDR3 coding DNA: TGCGCCAGCAGCCTGGGACAGGGCATCGCTGAAGCTTTCTTT. The encoded protein is CASSLGQGIAEAFF.

The chain uses TRBV2 and TRBJ2-7, with TRBD2 matching over 11 bases. Germline-derived CDR1 and CDR2 are SNHLY and FYNNEI. This CDR3 spans 14 amino acids. Germline trimming cut 9 bases from V and 6 bases from J; bases unmatched to any gene: 10. The CDR3 DNA reads as TGTGCCAGGGGAGGGACTAGCGGAGGGGCCGAGCAGTACTTC. Encoded protein: CARGGTSGGAEQYF.

This chain links TRBV5-1 with TRBJ2-5, with 9 nucleotides matching TRBD2. J lost 5 bases, V lost 0 bases, and 8 bases had no gene match. Germline lookup yields CDR1 SGHRS and CDR2 YFSETQ. The CDR3 is 16 residues long. CDR3 bases: TGCGCCAGCAGCTTGGCCGGGGGACTAGCAGGGGAGACCCAGTACTTC. Protein product: CASSLAGGLAGETQYF.

The chain employs TRBV27 and TRBJ2-7; the match to TRBD1 covers 9 bases. This CDR3 contains 15 residues. CDR1 is MNHEY and CDR2 is SMNVEV in the germline V gene (reference sequence). Trimming cost V 1 base and J 5 bases; bases outside gene matches: 6. The CDR3 DNA sequence: TGTGCCAGCAGTTTATATTGGGGGACAGGGAACGAGCAGTACTTC. It encodes CASSLYWGTGNEQYF.

The chain employs TRBV27 and TRBJ2-7, with a weak D call TRBD1 (5 bases). The germline CDR1 and CDR2 sequences are MNHEY and SMNVEV (reference sequence). The CDR3 contains 14 residues. Trimming took off 5 bases at V and 6 bases at J, with 17 bases between the two ends. CDR3 loop: CASSPYRSSSEQYF. Written as DNA, the CDR3 is TGTGCCAGCAGTCCTTACAGGAGTAGTTCCGAGCAGTACTTC.

The CDR3 DNA sequence: TGCGCCAGCAGCCAAGAAGCTAGCGGGAGAAACAATGAGCAGTTCTTC. Protein product: CASSQEASGRNNEQFF. This chain uses TRBV4-1 with TRBJ2-1; TRBD2 matches 10 bases. J gave up 5 bases and V 0 bases, and 4 bases lay outside the gene matches. Germline CDR1 is MGHRA and CDR2 is YSYEKL. The CDR3 loop spans 16 amino acids.

This chain uses TRBV6-5 with TRBJ1-2; the match to TRBD1 covers 9 bases. Trimming cost V 5 bases and J 4 bases; bases outside gene matches: 5. The CDR3 is made up of 14 amino acids. Germline lookup yields CDR1 MNHEY and CDR2 SVGAGI. The CDR3 DNA is TGTGCCAGCAGTACTACAGGGGGCGGCTATGGCTACACCTTC. This sequence encodes CASSTTGGGYGYTF.

The chain employs TRBV11-2 and TRBJ2-2; the D is unclear. The germline CDR1 and CDR2 sequences are SGHAT and FQNNGV. V shed 0 bases and J shed 1 base, with 9 bases lying between them. CDR3 length equals 16 residues. The CDR3 coding sequence is TGTGCCAGCAGCTTAGAGCCCAGCGAGAACACCGGGGAGCTGTTTTTT. It yields the protein CASSLEPSENTGELFF.

In DNA, the CDR3 is TGTGCCAGCAGCCAAGAGCTAGCGGGAGGGCCGGGGATGGAGACCCAGTACTTC. Translated, it gives CASSQELAGGPGMETQYF. The rearrangement joins TRBV4-2 to TRBJ2-5; 12 positions agree with TRBD2. The CDR3 is 18 residues long. With 0 bases clipped from V and 5 bases from J, the junction kept 10 bases outside the gene matches. CDR1 is LGHNA and CDR2 is YNFKEQ in the germline V gene.

The J gene is TRBJ2-1, the V gene TRBV7-2; TRBD1 matches at 9 bases. V shed 0 bases, J shed 4 bases, and the junction held 4 bases outside the gene matches. Germline CDR1 reads SGHTA; CDR2 reads FQGNSA. The CDR3 consists of 16 residues. DNA of the CDR3: TGTGCCAGCAGCTTAGCGCCGGGACAGGGATACAATGAGCAGTTCTTC. Protein: CASSLAPGQGYNEQFF.

The genes are TRBV5-5 and TRBJ2-2, with 10 nucleotides matching TRBD1. CDR3 length: 15 residues. J lost 2 bases, V lost 4 bases, and 2 bases had no gene match. Germline V gene sequence: CDR1 SGHKS, CDR2 YYEKEE (reference sequence). CDR3 loop: CASSRTGGNTGELFF. The CDR3, as DNA: TGTGCCAGCAGCCGGACAGGGGGAAACACCGGGGAGCTGTTTTTT. The full variable domain, its missing parts supplied by reference TRBV5-5 and TRBJ2-2, is DAGVTQSPTHLIKTRGQQVTLRCSPISGHKSVSWYQQVLGQGPQFIFQYYEKEERGRGNFPDRFSARQFPNYSSELNVNALLLGDSALYLCASSRTGGNTGELFFGEGSRLTVL.